This T cell receptor (beta chain) appears in the sequencing data of a study of blood T cell repertoires in COVID-19. Overall study context: The cDNA or gDNA used as material had been derived from T cells, B-cell-depleted T cells, or PBMCs.

Trimming removed 6 bases from V and 6 bases from J, with 21 bases in between. The germline gives CDR1 MNHEY, CDR2 SMNVEV (reference sequence). This CDR3 spans 16 amino acids. Only in-frame clones appear in the TCRdb table, and some are missing; sequencing was by immunoSEQ multiplex PCR. The sample records over 100,000 clones, roughly 85% being singletons. Sequencing was performed on peripheral blood. The chain has TRBV27 and TRBJ1-5; possibly TRBD1 for D (6 bases). The receptor was isolated from a man of 80 years or more with acute or convalescent COVID-19. The CDR3 sequence is CASSSTGQPRGQPQHF. The CDR3 DNA is TGTGCCAGCAGCTCAACAGGACAGCCGAGGGGTCAGCCCCAGCATTTT.